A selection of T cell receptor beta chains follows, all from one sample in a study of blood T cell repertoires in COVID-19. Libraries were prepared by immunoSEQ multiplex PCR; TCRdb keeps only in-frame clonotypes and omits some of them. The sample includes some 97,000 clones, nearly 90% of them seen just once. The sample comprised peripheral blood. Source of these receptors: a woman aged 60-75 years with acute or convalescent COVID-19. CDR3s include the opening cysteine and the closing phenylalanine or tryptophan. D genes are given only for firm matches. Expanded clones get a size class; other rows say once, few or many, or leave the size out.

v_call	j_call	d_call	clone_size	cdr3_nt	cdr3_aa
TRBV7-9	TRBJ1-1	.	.	TGTGCCAGCAGCTTAGGGGAGGGCCAGGGCACTGAAGCTTTCTTT	CASSLGEGQGTEAFF
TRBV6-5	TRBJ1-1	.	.	TGTGCCAGCAGTTACTCGGCGGGGGTCATGGGAGCTTTCTTT	CASSYSAGVMGAFF
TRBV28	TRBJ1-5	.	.	TGTGCCAGCGGGGGGTCGCTTAGCAATCAGCCCCAGCATTTT	CASGGSLSNQPQHF
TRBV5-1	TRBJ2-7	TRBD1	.	TGCGCCAGCAGCCATCAGGGGGCCTACTACGAGCAGTACTTC	CASSHQGAYYEQYF
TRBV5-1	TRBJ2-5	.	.	TGCGCCAGCAGCTTGCGGGGGGCAAGCCTCCAAGAGACCCAGTACTTC	CASSLRGASLQETQYF
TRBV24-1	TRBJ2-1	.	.	TGTGCCACCAGTGACCCCGGGTCCTTTTCTGAGCAGTTCTTC	CATSDPGSFSEQFF
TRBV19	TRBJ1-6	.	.	TGTGCCAGTAGTAAAGGGGTTGCACCCCTCCACTTT	CASSKGVAPLHF
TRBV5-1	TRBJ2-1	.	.	TGCGCCAGCAGAATCCTGACTACCTCTTCCTACAATGAGCAGTTCTTC	CASRILTTSSYNEQFF
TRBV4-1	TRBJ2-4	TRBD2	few	TGCGCCAGCAGCCAAGATCGGGGCGGGGGGTTAGCCAAAAACATTCAGTACTTC	CASSQDRGGGLAKNIQYF
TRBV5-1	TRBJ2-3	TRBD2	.	TGCGCCAGCAGCGTAACCCCGGGACTAGCGGGAGGGGTCGCAGATACGCAGTATTTT	CASSVTPGLAGGVADTQYF
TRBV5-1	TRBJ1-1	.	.	TGCGCCAGCAGCTTGGCCCCCGACAGGAACACTGAAGCTTTCTTT	CASSLAPDRNTEAFF
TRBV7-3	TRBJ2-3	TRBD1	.	TGTGCCAGCAGCGTCGAGGGGGCCGAAGATACGCAGTATTTT	CASSVEGAEDTQYF
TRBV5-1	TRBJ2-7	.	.	TGCGCCAGCAGCTTGGGGGTTAGCTCGGGCGAGCAGTACTTC	CASSLGVSSGEQYF
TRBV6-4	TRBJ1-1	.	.	TGTGCCAGCAGTGACTCGTGGGGGGTGGCTTTCTTT	CASSDSWGVAFF